This TCR beta chain was obtained from a study of shared clonotypes between healthy human individuals. Evenly divided among several immunoSEQ plates was the genomic DNA of each subset. The repertoire was sequenced with immunoSEQ multiplex PCR; TCRdb's copy has only in-frame clones and lacks some. In the table there are about 980,000 clones, around 80% of which are singletons. Study-level points and caveats: Relative to their counterparts shared across all four donors, non-shared clonotypes exhibited diminished generation probabilities. The sole specimen, blood, was sampled, and tissue repertoires likely differ.

The investigators split CD4+ cells into a CD45RA+ naive subset and a CD45RA-negative memory subset. Only one count was recorded for this clone. Its target is unknown. Sequencing input: memory CD4+ T cells sorted from blood. As for subset: CD45RA-negative fraction. The receptor was isolated from a man aged 18-30 years in good health.

The CDR3 is CASRPPSGGYNEQFF. The CDR3 DNA is TGTGCCAGCAGACCTCCTTCTGGCGGATACAATGAGCAGTTCTTC. V gene TRBV6-5 combines with J gene TRBJ2-1, with D uncertain. Trimming left V 6 bases short and J 4 bases short, with 16 bases between. Germline-derived CDR1 and CDR2 are MNHEY and SVGAGI. The CDR3 has 15 residues.